The clone carrying this T cell receptor (beta chain) has more than one count but fewer than ten. The data belong to a study of blood T cell repertoires in COVID-19. Study information: The samples span acute and convalescent COVID-19 from the United States, Italy and Spain.

TCRdb's table, derived via immunoSEQ multiplex PCR, lists solely in-frame clones and lacks some. The sample shows approximately 290,000 clones, around 89% of them seen only once. The CDR3 runs 15 residues. The V gene lost 5 bases and the J gene lost 7 bases, with 18 bases spanning the gap. CDR1 is SEHNR, CDR2 FQNEAQ, per germline (reference sequence). This chain uses TRBV7-9 with TRBJ2-1; a possible D gene is TRBD2 (6 bases). The sequence derives from a man aged 30 to 39 with acute or convalescent COVID-19. Material: peripheral blood. The CDR3 loop reads CASSRTTPPLNEQFF. The CDR3 nucleotides are TGTGCCAGCAGCAGGACTACCCCCCCCCTTAATGAGCAGTTCTTC. The full variable domain, its missing parts supplied by reference TRBV7-9 and TRBJ2-1, is DTGVSQNPRHKITKRGQNVTFRCDPISEHNRLYWYRQTLGQGPEFLTYFQNEAQLEKSRLLSDRFSAERPKGSFSTLEIQRTEQGDSAMYLCASSRTTPPLNEQFFGPGTRLTVL.